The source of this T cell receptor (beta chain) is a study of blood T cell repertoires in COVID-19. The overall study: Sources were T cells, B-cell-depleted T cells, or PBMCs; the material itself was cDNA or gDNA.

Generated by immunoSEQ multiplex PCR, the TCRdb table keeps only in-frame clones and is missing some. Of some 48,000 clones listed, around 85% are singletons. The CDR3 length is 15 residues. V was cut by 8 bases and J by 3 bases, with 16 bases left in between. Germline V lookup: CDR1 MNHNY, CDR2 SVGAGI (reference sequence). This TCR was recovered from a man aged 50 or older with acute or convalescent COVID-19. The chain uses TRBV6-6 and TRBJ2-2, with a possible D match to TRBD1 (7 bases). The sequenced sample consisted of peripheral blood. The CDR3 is CASYVDREDTGELFF. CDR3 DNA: TGTGCCAGCTACGTAGACAGGGAGGACACCGGGGAGCTGTTTTTT.